This TCR beta chain was captured by sequencing in a study of T cell responses to AZD1222 COVID-19 vaccine. Clones were sequenced by immunoSEQ multiplex PCR, and TCRdb holds only the in-frame ones, with some missing. The sample contains 90,000 to 110,000 clones, around 90% of which appear only once. Study findings and constraints: Two AZD1222 administrations were followed by greater Spike-specific TCR breadth and depth. The donor cohort was predominantly white British with a female majority, and clonal diversity may have been underestimated.

The CDR3 sequence is 17 residues long. The V and J ends lost 0 bases and 6 bases, in that order; junction bases with no gene match: 9. Germline values: CDR1 LNHDA, CDR2 SQIVND (reference sequence). On this clone: Its antigen is unidentified.

Sequencing used peripheral blood, obtained on day 0 of AZD1222 vaccination. This chain links TRBV19 with TRBJ2-1; TRBD2 aligns across 9 bases. The TCR was taken from an adult in good health. The CDR3 sequence is CASSIDGASGTLNEQFF. Written as DNA, the CDR3 is TGTGCCAGTAGTATAGATGGCGCTAGCGGGACCCTCAATGAGCAGTTCTTC.